The TCR beta chain described here comes from a study of CXCR3-negative and CXCR3-positive naive CD8 T cells. Study-level results: CXCR3-negative naive cells had less hydrophobic TRB CDR3s than did CXCR3-positive naive cells. Memory CD8+ cells had much lower diversity, and both naive subsets had comparably high diversity.

This CDR3 is built from 14 residues. CDR1 is SGHDN, CDR2 FVKESK, per germline. UMI-labeled TRB cDNA libraries were prepared by 5' RACE. TCRdb reprocessed the 5' RACE reads and keeps a single row for each CDR3 protein, giving no DNA. Here the sample table reports around 81,000 distinct CDR3 sequences. Notes on this clonotype: The antigen is unknown.

The chain recombines TRBV14 with TRBJ2-7; the TCRdb D gene call, TRBD1, has no DNA to confirm it. The sequenced material came from naive CXCR3- CD8+ T cells from blood. Subset here: CD45RO-CCR7+CD27+CD95- naive CD8+ T cells lacking CXCR3 (TNR3-). The sequence derives from a human donor in good health. Some clones in this sample may be carry-over from other donors' samples. CDR3 sequence reads: CASRLTGNNYEQYF.